Presented here are 18 T cell receptor beta chains from one specimen sequenced in a study of blood T cell repertoires in COVID-19. The repertoire was sequenced with immunoSEQ multiplex PCR; TCRdb's copy has only in-frame clones and lacks some. Among tens of thousands of clones listed, roughly 83% were seen once. The material sequenced was peripheral blood. The receptors originated from a man aged 25 to 45 with COVID-19, enrolled during active disease.

J is TRBJ2-5 and V is TRBV27; TRBD1 might be the D (6 bases). CDR3 size: 15 residues. Trimming removed 1 base from V and 1 base from J, with 10 bases in between. Looked up from germline, CDR1 is MNHEY and CDR2 is SMNVEV (reference sequence). The CDR3 sequence: CASSLFGTPQETQYF. CDR3 nucleotides: TGTGCCAGCAGTTTATTCGGGACACCCCAAGAGACCCAGTACTTC.

This clone was counted a single time. This sequence joins TRBV7-2 and TRBJ1-5; D may be TRBD1 (5 bases). CDR3 length: 14 residues. CDR1 and CDR2 (germline): SGHTA, FQGNSA. V was clipped by 2 bases and J by 6 bases, with 11 bases between them. CDR3 in DNA: TGTGCCAGCAGCTTAATCAATACAGGTCAGCCCCAGCATTTT. Encoded protein: CASSLINTGQPQHF.

The rearrangement links TRBV27 to TRBJ2-7; 9 bases align to TRBD1. With V trimmed by 3 bases and J by 2 bases, 11 bases remained unmatched. The CDR3 runs 17 residues. Germline V lookup: CDR1 MNHEY, CDR2 SMNVEV (reference sequence). The CDR3 here is CASSLGGTGTGTYEQYF. The CDR3 bases are TGTGCCAGCAGTTTGGGGGGGACCGGGACAGGGACCTACGAGCAGTACTTC.

The chain links TRBV7-9 to TRBJ2-1; no clear D gene. Germline lookup yields CDR1 SEHNR and CDR2 FQNEAQ (reference sequence). The V and J ends lost 5 bases and 4 bases respectively, with 18 bases between them. There are 16 residues in the CDR3. The CDR3 spells CASSKELTDLYNEQFF. In DNA form, the CDR3 reads TGTGCCAGCAGCAAGGAGCTGACCGACCTATACAATGAGCAGTTCTTC.

This clone appeared a single time. The CDR3 bases are TGTGCCAGCAGCTTCGAAGGGCGGAGCGGCTGGTCCGGGGAGCTGTTTTTT. As protein: CASSFEGRSGWSGELFF. The chain is built from TRBV5-4 and TRBJ2-2, with D tentatively TRBD2 (5 bases). Between the trimmed V and J ends, which lost 2 bases and 6 bases, there was a span of 20 bases. Germline CDR1 is SGHNT and CDR2 is YYREEE (reference sequence). CDR3 length: 17 amino acids.

The chain combines TRBV10-2 with TRBJ2-1, with D possibly being TRBD1 (5 bases). The CDR3 length is 13 residues. With 5 bases removed from V and 4 bases from J, the gap between germline ends came to 9 bases. Germline-derived CDR1 and CDR2 are WSHSY and SAAADI. As DNA, the CDR3 is TGCGCCAGCAGTCGGACAACGTACAATGAGCAGTTCTTC. As protein: CASSRTTYNEQFF.

V is TRBV6-6 and J is TRBJ1-1; D remains unclear. V was trimmed by 8 bases and J by 10 bases, leaving 20 bases between them. From germline, CDR1 is MNHNY and CDR2 SVGAGI (reference sequence). CDR3 length: 13 residues. The CDR3 loop is CASRPSQEESAFF. The CDR3 DNA sequence: TGTGCCAGCCGCCCTTCACAAGAGGAGTCAGCTTTCTTT.

The chain links TRBV2 to TRBJ2-1, with 12 bases matching TRBD2. Unmatched junction bases numbered 7, after V lost 6 bases and J lost 4 bases. The germline CDR1 and CDR2 sequences are SNHLY and FYNNEI. There are 16 residues in the CDR3. Here the CDR3 DNA reads TGTGCCAGCAGCAGACCGCTAGCGGGAGGGTACAATGAGCAGTTCTTC. Protein: CASSRPLAGGYNEQFF. Looking up the rest from reference TRBV2 and TRBJ2-1 gives the full variable domain: EPEVTQTPSHQVTQMGQEVILRCVPISNHLYFYWYRQILGQKVEFLVSFYNNEISEKSEIFDDQFSVERPDGSNFTLKIRSTKLEDSAMYFCASSRPLAGGYNEQFFGPGTRLTVL.

The chain is built from TRBV5-1 and TRBJ1-5; D might be TRBD1 (6 bases). Germline-derived CDR1 and CDR2 are SGHRS and YFSETQ. The CDR3 contains 14 residues. The V end was cut by 3 bases, the J end by 6 bases, with 13 bases between. The chain's CDR3 is CASSSGDEGQPQHF. The CDR3 bases are TGCGCCAGCAGCTCAGGGGATGAAGGTCAGCCCCAGCATTTT. Using reference TRBV5-1 and TRBJ1-5 for the parts outside the CDR3, the full variable domain is KAGVTQTPRYLIKTRGQQVTLSCSPISGHRSVSWYQQTPGQGLQFLFEYFSETQRNKGNFPGRFSGRQFSNSRSEMNVSTLELGDSALYLCASSSGDEGQPQHFGDGTRLSIL.

V usage is TRBV2 and J usage is TRBJ2-1, with 13 bases lining up with TRBD2. The germline V gene encodes CDR1 SNHLY and CDR2 FYNNEI. Trimming took 4 bases from V and 6 from J; bases not matched to a gene: 0. The CDR3 runs to 14 residues. CDR3: CASSGTSGGNEQFF. CDR3 DNA: TGTGCCAGCAGTGGGACTAGCGGGGGCAATGAGCAGTTCTTC.

The chain links TRBV6-2 or TRBV6-3 to TRBJ2-7, with TRBD2 matching 10 bases. Germline V CDR1 and CDR2: MNHEY, SVGEGT. CDR3 length: 17 residues. V lost 4 bases and J lost 1; bases outside the gene matches: 10. In DNA form, the CDR3 reads TGTGCCAGCAGTTCCGCCGCTAGCGGGAGTTGGTCCTACGAGCAGTACTTC. Translated: CASSSAASGSWSYEQYF.

The chain couples TRBV6-1 to TRBJ1-5; 8 nucleotides align to TRBD1. The CDR3 is made up of 17 amino acids. J lost 6 bases, V lost 2 bases, and 12 bases had no gene match. In germline, CDR1 is MNHNS, CDR2 SASEGT. In nucleotides, the CDR3 is TGTGCCAGCAGTGAATTCTGGACAGGGAGCCTGAGTCAGCCCCAGCATTTT. Its translation is CASSEFWTGSLSQPQHF.

The chain uses TRBV18 and TRBJ1-1, with unresolved D. Germline V CDR1 and CDR2: KGHSH, LQKENI. Trimming stripped 4 bases from V and 1 base from J, with 10 bases between. The CDR3 extends over 14 amino acids. In DNA form, the CDR3 reads TGTGCCAGCTCACGCGGTCAATCGAACACTGAAGCTTTCTTT. The encoded protein is CASSRGQSNTEAFF.

V gene TRBV2 combines with J gene TRBJ2-7; D gene ambiguous. This CDR3 region has 15 residues. V was cut by 6 bases and J by 0 bases, with 15 bases left in between. Germline CDR1 SNHLY, CDR2 FYNNEI. The CDR3 coding sequence is TGTGCCAGCAGAGTACCTTTATCCGGCTCCTACGAGCAGTACTTC. This codes for CASRVPLSGSYEQYF.

This rearrangement joins TRBV14 to TRBJ2-1, with a tentative D call TRBD1 (6 bases). V was cut by 5 bases and J by 9 bases, with 14 bases left in between. Germline CDR1 reads SGHDN; CDR2 reads FVKESK. The CDR3 is made up of 13 amino acids. The CDR3, as DNA: TGTGCCAGCAGCAACACAGGGAGTAGTGAGCAGTTCTTC. This sequence encodes CASSNTGSSEQFF. Full variable domain (rest looked up from reference TRBV14 and TRBJ2-1): EAGVTQFPSHSVIEKGQTVTLRCDPISGHDNLYWYRRVMGKEIKFLLHFVKESKQDESGMPNNRFLAERTGGTYSTLKVQPAELEDSGVYFCASSNTGSSEQFFGPGTRLTVL.

The J gene is TRBJ2-5, the V gene TRBV15; D is possibly TRBD2 (5 bases). V was pared by 0 bases and J by 4 bases, with 12 bases between. The CDR3 sequence is 15 residues long. From germline, CDR1 is LNHNV and CDR2 YYDKDF (reference sequence). The CDR3 reads CATSRDLSAGETQYF. For the CDR3, the DNA is TGTGCCACCAGCAGAGATCTAAGTGCGGGAGAGACCCAGTACTTC.

This chain joins TRBV28 and TRBJ2-7; TRBD2 aligns across 8 bases. Germline V lookup: CDR1 MDHEN, CDR2 SYDVKM. CDR3 size: 18 residues. The J segment lost 0 bases and the V segment lost 6 bases, leaving 16 bases of the junction unmatched. CDR3 region: CASSPSGRTQWASYEQYF. CDR3 coding DNA: TGTGCCAGCAGCCCTAGCGGGCGGACCCAATGGGCCTCCTACGAGCAGTACTTC.

The chain combines TRBV15 with TRBJ1-6, with D possibly TRBD1 on 5 matching bases. This CDR3 has 15 amino acids. CDR1 is LNHNV, CDR2 YYDKDF, per germline (reference sequence). The V and J ends lost 1 base and 7 bases respectively, with 11 bases between them. CDR3 sequence (DNA): TGTGCCACCAGCAGAGGCGGGGGAAAAAATTCACCCCTCCACTTT. Encoded protein: CATSRGGGKNSPLHF.